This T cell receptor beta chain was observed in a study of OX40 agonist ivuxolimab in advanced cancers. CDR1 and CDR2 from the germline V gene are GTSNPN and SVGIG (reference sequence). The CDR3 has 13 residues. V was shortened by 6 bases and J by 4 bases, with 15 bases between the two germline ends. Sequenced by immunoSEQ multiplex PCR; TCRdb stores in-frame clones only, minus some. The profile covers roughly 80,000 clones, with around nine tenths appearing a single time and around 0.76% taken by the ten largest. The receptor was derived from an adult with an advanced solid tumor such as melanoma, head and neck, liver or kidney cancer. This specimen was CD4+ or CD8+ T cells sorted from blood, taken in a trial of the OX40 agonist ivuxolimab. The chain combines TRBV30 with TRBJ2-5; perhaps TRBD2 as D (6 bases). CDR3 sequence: CACGGGTIETQYF. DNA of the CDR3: TGTGCCTGTGGTGGGGGGACGATAGAGACCCAGTACTTC.